This TCR beta chain was captured by sequencing in a study of shared T cell receptors in the human thymus. V gave up 8 bases and J gave up 0 bases; unmatched junction bases: 7. Per the germline V gene, CDR1 is MGHRA and CDR2 is YSYEKL. The length of the CDR3 is 15 residues. Measured with immunoSEQ multiplex PCR; TCRdb has only the in-frame clones, and not every one. The data show approximately 760,000 clones, over 75% seen once. This sample was shared with a second study, whose subject was human thymus T cells.

The clonotype was recovered from a girl less than two years old with a congenital heart defect. Specimen: thymocytes. The V gene is TRBV4-1, the J gene TRBJ1-1; TRBD1 matches 9 bases. CDR3 protein: CASRRQGVMNTEAFF. The CDR3 DNA reads TGCGCCAGCCGGAGACAGGGGGTTATGAACACTGAAGCTTTCTTT.